Following are 6 T cell receptor beta chains from one sample sequenced in a study of a mutant IDH1 vaccine in newly diagnosed glioma (dated by TCRdb to the early 2020s). The library was obtained by the immunoSEQ multiplex PCR assay. The source is immuneACCESS, and TCRdb retained only in-frame sequences with V and J called. Part of the clones is not carried over; for the studies checked, unresolved V genes explain less than half of this, and the remainder is unexplained. This sample gives 75,000 to 100,000 clones in total; roughly 80% of them show up just once. The biggest ten clones account for 5% to 5.5% of the sample. The time point tag for this specimen amounts to: baseline, week 1 (first vaccination visit). The treatment or condition label here, explained by the study, means: pre-vaccination baseline after standard-of-care therapy. This material consisted of PBMCs, taken from a glioma patient treated with radiotherapy, temozolomide or both. The receptor set was obtained from a middle-aged man with glioma. Some clones in this sample may be carry-over from other donors' samples.

The chain couples TRBV10-1 to TRBJ2-5; D may match TRBD1 or TRBD2 (6 bases each). V dropped 5 bases and J dropped 1 base, with 11 bases sitting between them. This CDR3 spans 14 amino acids. CDR1 is WNHNN and CDR2 is SYGVQD in the germline V gene (reference sequence). The CDR3: CASSKGGPQETQYF. The CDR3 DNA sequence: TGCGCCAGCAGTAAAGGGGGGCCCCAAGAGACCCAGTACTTC.

The chain carries TRBV29-1 and TRBJ1-1, with 7 nucleotides matching TRBD1. CDR1 and CDR2 from the germline V gene are SQVTM and ANQGSEA. J was trimmed by 7 bases and V by 7 bases; bases with no gene match: 9. There are 12 residues in the CDR3. The DNA of the CDR3 is TGCAGCGCCCGAAGCGACAGGGTTGAAGCTTTCTTT. Translation gives CSARSDRVEAFF.

This chain uses TRBV6-5 with TRBJ2-7; D tentatively fits TRBD1 or TRBD2 (5 bases each). The V end was cut by 2 bases, the J end by 5 bases, with 7 bases between. This CDR3 spans 12 amino acids. Germline V gene data show CDR1 as MNHEY and CDR2 as SVGAGI. The DNA of the CDR3 is TGTGCCAGCAGTTACGGGGGACACGAGCAGTACTTC. Protein: CASSYGGHEQYF.

The chain employs TRBV6-6 and TRBJ1-1; D possibly corresponds to TRBD1 (6 bases). Per germline, CDR1 MNHNY and CDR2 SVGAGI (reference sequence). With 6 bases removed from V and 1 base from J, the gap between germline ends came to 12 bases. CDR3 length: 14 amino acids. CDR3 sequence reads: CASSLGGENTEAFF. CDR3 coding DNA: TGTGCCAGCAGCTTAGGGGGGGAGAACACTGAAGCTTTCTTT.

V usage is TRBV18 and J usage is TRBJ1-1; D is unclear. Germline lookup yields CDR1 KGHSH and CDR2 LQKENI. Trimming stripped 2 bases from V and 3 bases from J, with 7 bases between. The CDR3 covers 13 residues. The CDR3 loop is CASSPGQDTEAFF. CDR3 in DNA: TGTGCCAGCTCACCAGGGCAGGACACTGAAGCTTTCTTT.

The chain has TRBV11-2 and TRBJ1-6, with 8 positions matching TRBD1. The CDR3 loop spans 15 amino acids. Germline V gene data show CDR1 as SGHAT and CDR2 as FQNNGV. V lost 1 base to trimming and J lost 8 bases; unmatched junction nucleotides: 4. This chain's CDR3 is CASSLAGQGYSPLHF. For the CDR3, the DNA is TGTGCCAGCAGCTTAGCCGGACAGGGATATTCACCCCTCCACTTT.